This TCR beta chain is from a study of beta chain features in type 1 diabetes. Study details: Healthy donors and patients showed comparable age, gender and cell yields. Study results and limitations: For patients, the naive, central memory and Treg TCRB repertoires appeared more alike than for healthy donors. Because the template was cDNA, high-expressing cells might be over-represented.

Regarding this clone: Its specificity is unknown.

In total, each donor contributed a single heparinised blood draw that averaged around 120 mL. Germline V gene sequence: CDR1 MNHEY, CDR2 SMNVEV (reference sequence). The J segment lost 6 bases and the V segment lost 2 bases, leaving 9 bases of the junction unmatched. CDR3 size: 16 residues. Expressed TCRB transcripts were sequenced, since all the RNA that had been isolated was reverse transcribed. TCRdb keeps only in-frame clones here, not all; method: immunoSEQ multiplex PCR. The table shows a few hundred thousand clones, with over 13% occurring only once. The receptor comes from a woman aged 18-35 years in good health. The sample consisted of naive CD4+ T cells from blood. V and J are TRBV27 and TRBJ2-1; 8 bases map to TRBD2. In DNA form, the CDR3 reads TGTGCCAGCAGTTTACTAAACCCGGGACTAGGCAATGAGCAGTTCTTC. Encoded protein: CASSLLNPGLGNEQFF.